This T cell receptor beta chain was retrieved from a study of blood T cell repertoires in COVID-19. About the study: The origin of the acute and convalescent COVID-19 samples was the United States, Italy and Spain. T cells, B-cell-depleted T cells, or PBMCs provided the cDNA or gDNA that served as material.

In the original workflow: Scientists estimated how many nucleated cells there were by amplifying reference gene primers. Data came from immunoSEQ multiplex PCR; TCRdb stores just in-frame clones and leaves some out. The V and J calls and clone size were taken over from that table, and D and trimming were inferred from the DNA. This repertoire shows about 140,000 clones, around 85% found once; its top ten account for around 2.9%. This clone was found a few times. Germline CDR1 is GTSNPN and CDR2 is SVGIG (reference sequence). The CDR3 extends over 14 amino acids. Trimming removed 4 bases from V and 3 bases from J, with 13 bases in between.

This TCR derives from a man aged 50 or older with acute or convalescent COVID-19. This chain connects TRBV30 to TRBJ2-1, with D possibly matching TRBD2 (6 bases). Specimen: peripheral blood. The CDR3 here is CAWMWGRFYNEQFF. The CDR3 nucleotides are TGTGCCTGGATGTGGGGGAGGTTCTACAATGAGCAGTTCTTC.